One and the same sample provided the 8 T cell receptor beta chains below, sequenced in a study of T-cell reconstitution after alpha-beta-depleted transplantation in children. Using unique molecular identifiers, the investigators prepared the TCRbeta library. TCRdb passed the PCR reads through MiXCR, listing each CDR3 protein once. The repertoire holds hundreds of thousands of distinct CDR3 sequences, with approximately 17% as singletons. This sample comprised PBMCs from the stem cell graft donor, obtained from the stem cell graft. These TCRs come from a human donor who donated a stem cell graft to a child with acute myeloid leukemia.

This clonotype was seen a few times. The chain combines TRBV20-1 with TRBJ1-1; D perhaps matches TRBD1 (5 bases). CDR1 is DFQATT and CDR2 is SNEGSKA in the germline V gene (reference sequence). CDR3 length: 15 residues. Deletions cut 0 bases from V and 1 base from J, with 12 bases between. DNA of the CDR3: TGCAGTGCTAGAGACGGATCTACAGGGAACACTGAAGCTTTCTTT. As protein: CSARDGSTGNTEAFF.

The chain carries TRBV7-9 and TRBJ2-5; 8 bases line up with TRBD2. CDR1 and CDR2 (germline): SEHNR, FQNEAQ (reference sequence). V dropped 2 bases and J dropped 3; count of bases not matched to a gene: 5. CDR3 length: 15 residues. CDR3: CASSLTRAGEETQYF. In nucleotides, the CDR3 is TGTGCCAGCAGCTTAACGCGAGCGGGGGAAGAGACCCAGTACTTC.

CDR3 bases: TGCGCCAGCAGCTTGGTAGGGGAGGTCACTGAAGCTTTCTTT. This codes for CASSLVGEVTEAFF. The chain recombines TRBV5-1 with TRBJ1-1; D may be TRBD1 (5 bases). The germline V gene encodes CDR1 SGHRS and CDR2 YFSETQ. V was trimmed by 0 bases and J by 4 bases, leaving 10 bases between them. The CDR3 is made up of 14 amino acids. The full variable domain, in which reference TRBV5-1 and TRBJ1-1 provide the parts outside the CDR3, is KAGVTQTPRYLIKTRGQQVTLSCSPISGHRSVSWYQQTPGQGLQFLFEYFSETQRNKGNFPGRFSGRQFSNSRSEMNVSTLELGDSALYLCASSLVGEVTEAFFGQGTRLTVV.

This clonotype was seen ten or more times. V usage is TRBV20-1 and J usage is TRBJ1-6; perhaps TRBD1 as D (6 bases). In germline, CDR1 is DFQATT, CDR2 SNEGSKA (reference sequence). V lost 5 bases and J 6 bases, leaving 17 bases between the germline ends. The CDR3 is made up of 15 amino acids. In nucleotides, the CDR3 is TGCAGTGCTCAAACTTTAGGACAGCGTAATTCACCCCTCCACTTT. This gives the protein CSAQTLGQRNSPLHF.

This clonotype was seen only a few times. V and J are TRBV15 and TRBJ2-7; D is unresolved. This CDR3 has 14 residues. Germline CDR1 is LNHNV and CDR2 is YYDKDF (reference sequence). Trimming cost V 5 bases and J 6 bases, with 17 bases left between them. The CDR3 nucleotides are TGTGCCACCAGCTACAACTTACGGACCGCCGAGCAGTACTTC. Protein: CATSYNLRTAEQYF.

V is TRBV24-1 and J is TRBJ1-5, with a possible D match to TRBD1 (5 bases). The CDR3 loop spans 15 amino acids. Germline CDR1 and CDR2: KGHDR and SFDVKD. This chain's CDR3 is CGASDREGDRQPQHF. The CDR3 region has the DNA TGTGGCGCCAGTGATCGTGAAGGGGATCGACAGCCCCAGCATTTT.

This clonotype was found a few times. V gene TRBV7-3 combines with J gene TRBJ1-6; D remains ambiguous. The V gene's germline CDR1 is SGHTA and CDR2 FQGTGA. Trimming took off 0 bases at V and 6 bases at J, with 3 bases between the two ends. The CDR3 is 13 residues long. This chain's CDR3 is CASSLTPNSPLHF. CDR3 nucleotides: TGTGCCAGCAGCTTAACCCCTAATTCACCCCTCCACTTT.

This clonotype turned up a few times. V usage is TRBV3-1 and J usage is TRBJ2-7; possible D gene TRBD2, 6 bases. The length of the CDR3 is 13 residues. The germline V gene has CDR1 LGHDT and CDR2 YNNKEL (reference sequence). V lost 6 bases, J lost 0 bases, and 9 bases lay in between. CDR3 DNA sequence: TGTGCCAGCAGTAGCGGAATCTCCTACGAGCAGTACGTC. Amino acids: CASSSGISYEQYV.